This passage covers 11 T cell receptor beta chains from one sample sequenced in a study of T-cell memory formation after mild COVID-19. TCRdb re-called the 5' RACE reads with MiXCR, one entry per CDR3 protein. The data contain roughly 310,000 distinct CDR3 sequences, about 16% of them seen just once; the ten biggest clones take up around 23%. The material sequenced was PBMCs or a T cell subset sorted from them (not recorded which). All receptors come from a man younger than 30 who had mild COVID-19 (a few samples of this study predate the infection). Cell type and time point are not known.

The chain combines TRBV6-6 with TRBJ2-5; 9 nucleotides line up with TRBD2. V shed 10 bases, J shed 8 bases, and the junction held 8 bases outside the gene matches. The germline V gene has CDR1 MNHNY and CDR2 SVGAGI (reference sequence). The CDR3 is 12 amino acids. Here the CDR3 reads CATAGGPGTQYF. The CDR3 DNA is TGTGCCACCGCGGGGGGGCCGGGAACCCAGTACTTC.

This clonotype was seen more than once but under ten times. This sequence joins TRBV11-2 and TRBJ2-5; D unclear. This CDR3 is 13 amino acids long. Between the trimmed V and J ends, which lost 1 base and 5 bases, there was a span of 8 bases. The germline V gene has CDR1 SGHAT and CDR2 FQNNGV. CDR3 protein: CASSLGAWETQYF. The CDR3 DNA reads TGTGCCAGCAGCTTAGGGGCTTGGGAGACCCAGTACTTC.

The sample holds a few counts of this clonotype. This chain connects TRBV29-1 to TRBJ2-1; 11 bases are a match to TRBD1. CDR1 and CDR2 (germline): SQVTM, ANQGSEA. The CDR3 is 16 amino acids. V trimming: 0 bases; J trimming: 10 bases; junction bases outside the gene matches: 11. CDR3 nucleotides: TGCAGCGTTGAAGACCTGGGACAGGGGGGATTGGAGGAGCAGTTCTTC. This codes for CSVEDLGQGGLEEQFF.

This clonotype was counted many times. This chain uses TRBV5-5 with TRBJ2-3; 7 bases are shared with TRBD1. Per germline, CDR1 SGHKS and CDR2 YYEKEE (reference sequence). V trimming: 4 bases; J trimming: 5 bases; junction bases outside the gene matches: 7. This CDR3 comprises 14 residues. The CDR3 loop is CASSPRGPGDTQYF. The CDR3 nucleotides are TGTGCCAGCAGCCCTAGGGGGCCGGGAGATACGCAGTATTTT.

The sample holds a few counts of this clonotype. The chain has TRBV4-1 and TRBJ2-1; D is ambiguous. The V gene's germline CDR1 is MGHRA and CDR2 YSYEKL. V was cut by 0 bases and J by 3 bases, with 3 bases left in between. The CDR3 is 13 amino acids. This CDR3 is CASSQDDYNEQFF. The CDR3 DNA is TGCGCCAGCAGCCAAGATGACTACAATGAGCAGTTCTTC.

This clonotype was observed many times. The gene calls are TRBV7-2 and TRBJ2-4, with no clear D. Germline V CDR1 and CDR2: SGHTA, FQGNSA. V lost 1 base and J lost 0, with 7 bases in between. This CDR3 spans 15 amino acids. The CDR3: CASSLGAVAKNIQYF. CDR3 DNA sequence: TGTGCCAGCAGCTTAGGGGCTGTAGCCAAAAACATTCAGTACTTC. Based on the CDR3 plus reference TRBV7-2 and TRBJ2-4, the full variable domain is GAGVSQSPSNKVTEKGKDVELRCDPISGHTALYWYRQSLGQGLEFLIYFQGNSAPDKSGLPSDRFSAERTGGSVSTLTIQRTQQEDSAVYLCASSLGAVAKNIQYFGAGTRLSVL.

This clonotype was counted only a few times. The rearrangement joins TRBV4-1 to TRBJ2-7; 8 bases fit TRBD1. The trim removed 5 bases at V and 6 bases at J, leaving 9 bases unmatched. The germline CDR1 and CDR2 sequences are MGHRA and YSYEKL. This CDR3 spans 14 amino acids. The DNA of the CDR3 is TGCGCCAGCAGCAAGGGGACAGGAGTGGGCGAGCAGTACGTC. It is translated as CASSKGTGVGEQYV.

About this clonotype itself: One end of the junction varies from germline; a read error may be responsible. The chain has TRBV6-1 and TRBJ2-5; a possible D gene is TRBD2 (5 bases). Germline V gene data show CDR1 as MNHNS and CDR2 as SASEGT. There are 14 residues in the CDR3. CDR3 nucleotides: TGTGCCAGCAGTGAAGGGGCGGGCCACGAGACCCATTACTTC. Its protein product is CASSEGAGHETHYF.

This chain joins TRBV9 and TRBJ2-7; D perhaps matches TRBD2 (5 bases). This CDR3 is 14 amino acids long. V was cut by 0 bases and J by 6 bases, with 13 bases left in between. Germline assignment: CDR1 SGDLS and CDR2 YYNGEE. CDR3 DNA sequence: TGTGCCAGCAGCGTAGGGACTTGGGCAACCGAGCAGTACTTC. Translation: CASSVGTWATEQYF. Supplemented by reference TRBV9 and TRBJ2-7, the full variable domain reads DSGVTQTPKHLITATGQRVTLRCSPRSGDLSVYWYQQSLDQGLQFLIQYYNGEERAKGNILERFSAQQFPDLHSELNLSSLELGDSALYFCASSVGTWATEQYFGPGTRLTVT.

This clonotype was seen a handful of times. This chain connects TRBV25-1 to TRBJ2-7; 10 nucleotides align to TRBD1. Germline V gene data show CDR1 as MGHDK and CDR2 as SYGVNS. V lost 9 bases and J lost 5; bases outside the gene matches: 1. The CDR3 runs 11 residues. As DNA, the CDR3 is TGTGCCAGGGGACAGGGGAACGAGCAGTACGTC. It specifies CARGQGNEQYV.

V gene TRBV2 combines with J gene TRBJ1-2; 7 nucleotides align to TRBD1. This CDR3 has 15 amino acids. Germline V CDR1 and CDR2: SNHLY, FYNNEI. V lost 5 bases to trimming and J lost 7 bases; unmatched junction nucleotides: 13. The CDR3 protein is CASSHPGQINTGYTF. DNA for the CDR3: TGTGCCAGCAGTCATCCGGGACAGATTAACACTGGCTACACCTTC.